This T cell receptor beta chain was profiled in a study of T cells in Graves' hyperthyroidism and ophthalmopathy. Study findings and constraints: Blood also held most thyroid clonotypes expanded beyond 0.001.

The source material, RNA transcripts, was used to amplify TCR beta CDR3 regions. Primed by the HTBI set, a first-round RT-PCR was run on the TCR CDR3. Using its own MiXCR run on the multiplex PCR reads, TCRdb lists one record per CDR3 protein. The table includes approximately 560,000 distinct CDR3 sequences, about a sixth detected once. As concerns this clonotype: Its antigen is as yet unknown.

The germline gives CDR1 MGHRA, CDR2 YSYEKL. This CDR3 comprises 17 residues. With 3 bases removed from V and 4 bases from J, the gap between germline ends came to 18 bases. This receptor was identified in a woman in her 30s with Graves' hyperthyroidism. The sequenced material came from blood. The V call is TRBV4-1, the J call TRBJ2-2; D may be TRBD2 (6 bases). CDR3 loop: CASSHKRGGVVTGELFF. CDR3 nucleotides: TGCGCCAGCAGCCACAAAAGGGGCGGGGTGGTCACCGGGGAGCTGTTTTTT.